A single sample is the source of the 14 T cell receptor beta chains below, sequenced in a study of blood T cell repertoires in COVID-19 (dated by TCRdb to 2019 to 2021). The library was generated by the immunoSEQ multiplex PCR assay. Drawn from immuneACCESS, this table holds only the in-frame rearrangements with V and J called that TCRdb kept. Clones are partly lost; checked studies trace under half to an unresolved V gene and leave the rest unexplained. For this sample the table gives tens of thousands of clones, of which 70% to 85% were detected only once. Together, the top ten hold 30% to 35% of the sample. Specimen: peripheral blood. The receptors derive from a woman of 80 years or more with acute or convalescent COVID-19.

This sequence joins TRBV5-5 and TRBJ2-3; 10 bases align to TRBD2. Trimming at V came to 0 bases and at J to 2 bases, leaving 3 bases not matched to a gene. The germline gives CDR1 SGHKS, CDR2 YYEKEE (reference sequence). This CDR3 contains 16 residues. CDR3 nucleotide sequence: TGTGCCAGCAGCTTGGGGACTAGCGGTTACACAGATACGCAGTATTTT. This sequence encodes CASSLGTSGYTDTQYF.

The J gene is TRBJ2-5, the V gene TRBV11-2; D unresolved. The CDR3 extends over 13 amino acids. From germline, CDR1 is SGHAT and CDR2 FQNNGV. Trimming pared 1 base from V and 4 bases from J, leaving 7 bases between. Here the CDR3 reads CASSLGLLETQYF. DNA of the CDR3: TGTGCCAGCAGCTTAGGGCTCCTAGAGACCCAGTACTTC.

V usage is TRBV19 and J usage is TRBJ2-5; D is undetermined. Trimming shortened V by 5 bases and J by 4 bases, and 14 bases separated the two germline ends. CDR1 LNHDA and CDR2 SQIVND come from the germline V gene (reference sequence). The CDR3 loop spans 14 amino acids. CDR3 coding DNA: TGTGCCAGTAGTCCCGGTTTAATTAGAGAGACCCAGTACTTC. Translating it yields CASSPGLIRETQYF.

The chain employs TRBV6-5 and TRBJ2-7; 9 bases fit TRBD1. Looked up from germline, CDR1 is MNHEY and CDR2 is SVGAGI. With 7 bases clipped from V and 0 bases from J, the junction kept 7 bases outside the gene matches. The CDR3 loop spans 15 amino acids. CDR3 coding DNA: TGTGCCAGCAAGGAACAGGGGGCAAGCTCCTACGAGCAGTACTTC. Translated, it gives CASKEQGASSYEQYF.

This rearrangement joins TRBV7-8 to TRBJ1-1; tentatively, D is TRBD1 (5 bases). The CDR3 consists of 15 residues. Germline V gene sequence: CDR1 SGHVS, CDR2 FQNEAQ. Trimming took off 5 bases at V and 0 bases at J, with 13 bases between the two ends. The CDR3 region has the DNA TGTGCCAGCAGCCACCGGGGGAATATGAACACTGAAGCTTTCTTT. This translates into CASSHRGNMNTEAFF. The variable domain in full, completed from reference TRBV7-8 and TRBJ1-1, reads GAGVSQSPRYKVAKRGQDVALRCDPISGHVSLFWYQQALGQGPEFLTYFQNEAQLDKSGLPSDRFFAERPEGSVSTLKIQRTQQEDSAVYLCASSHRGNMNTEAFFGQGTRLTVV.

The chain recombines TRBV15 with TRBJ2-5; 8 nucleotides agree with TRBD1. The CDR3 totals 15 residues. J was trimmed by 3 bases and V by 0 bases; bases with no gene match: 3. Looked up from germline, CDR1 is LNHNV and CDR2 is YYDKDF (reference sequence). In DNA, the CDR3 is TGTGCCACCAGCAGAGAAGGACAGGGTGAAGAGACCCAGTACTTC. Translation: CATSREGQGEETQYF.

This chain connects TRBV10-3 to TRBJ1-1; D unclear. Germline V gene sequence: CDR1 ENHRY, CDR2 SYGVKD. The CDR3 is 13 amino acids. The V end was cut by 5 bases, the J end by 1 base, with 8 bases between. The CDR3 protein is CAISQEQNTEAFF. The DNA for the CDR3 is TGTGCCATCAGTCAAGAGCAGAACACTGAAGCTTTCTTT.

CDR3 nucleotides: TGTGCCAGCAAGTTAGGGGCAGGGTCCTATAATTCACCCCTCCACTTT. This sequence encodes CASKLGAGSYNSPLHF. The V and J genes are TRBV3-1 (or the pseudogene TRBV3-2) and TRBJ1-6; perhaps TRBD1 as D (5 bases). The CDR3 is 16 residues long. In germline, CDR1 is LGHDT, CDR2 YNNKEL (reference sequence). The germline V and J ends were trimmed by 7 bases and 1 base, with 14 bases remaining between them.

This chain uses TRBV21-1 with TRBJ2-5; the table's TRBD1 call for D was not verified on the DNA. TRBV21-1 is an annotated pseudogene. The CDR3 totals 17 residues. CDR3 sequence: CASSTRTGKGSQETQYF. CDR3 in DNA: TGTGCCAGCAGCACCCGGACAGGGAAGGGGAGCCAAGAGACCCAGTACTTC.

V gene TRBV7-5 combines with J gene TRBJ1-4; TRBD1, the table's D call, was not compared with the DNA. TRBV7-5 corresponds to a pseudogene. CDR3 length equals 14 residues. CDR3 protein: CVRSPQGINEKLFF. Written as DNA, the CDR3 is TGTGTCAGAAGCCCCCAGGGCATTAATGAAAAACTGTTTTTT.

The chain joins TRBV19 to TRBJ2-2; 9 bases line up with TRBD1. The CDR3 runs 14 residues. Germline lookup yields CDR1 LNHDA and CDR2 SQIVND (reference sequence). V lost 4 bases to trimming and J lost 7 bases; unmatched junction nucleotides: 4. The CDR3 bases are TGTGCCAGTAGTACACAGGGGGCAGGCGGGGAGCTGTTTTTT. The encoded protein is CASSTQGAGGELFF.

CDR3 DNA sequence: TGTGCCAGCAGCCCTAGGTACGAGCAGTACTTC. It is translated as CASSPRYEQYF. The chain has TRBV2 and TRBJ2-7, with no clear D. Germline lookup yields CDR1 SNHLY and CDR2 FYNNEI. Trimming took off 6 bases at V and 4 bases at J, with 7 bases between the two ends. The length of the CDR3 is 11 residues. The whole variable domain, remainder taken from reference TRBV2 and TRBJ2-7, is EPEVTQTPSHQVTQMGQEVILRCVPISNHLYFYWYRQILGQKVEFLVSFYNNEISEKSEIFDDQFSVERPDGSNFTLKIRSTKLEDSAMYFCASSPRYEQYFGPGTRLTVT.

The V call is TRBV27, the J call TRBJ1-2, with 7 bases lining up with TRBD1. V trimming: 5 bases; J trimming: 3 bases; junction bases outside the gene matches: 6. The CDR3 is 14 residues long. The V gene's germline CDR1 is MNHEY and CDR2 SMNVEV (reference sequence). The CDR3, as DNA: TGTGCCAGCAGTCCAGGGGGTGGGTACTATGGCTACACCTTC. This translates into CASSPGGGYYGYTF.

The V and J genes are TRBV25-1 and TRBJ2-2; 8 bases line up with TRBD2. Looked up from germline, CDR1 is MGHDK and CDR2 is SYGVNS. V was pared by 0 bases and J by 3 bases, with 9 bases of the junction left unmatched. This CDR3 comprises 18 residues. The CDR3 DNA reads TGTGCCAGCAGTGAATATGGCGAGGGACTAGGATACACCGGGGAGCTGTTTTTT. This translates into CASSEYGEGLGYTGELFF.